Each of the 6 T cell receptor beta chains below was sequenced from the same sample in a study of blood T cells in healthy people across ages. With a J-beta primer mix and a sample-barcoded 5' primer, a second PCR ran 7 to 11 cycles. One entry per CDR3 protein, called by TCRdb with MiXCR from the 5' RACE reads. In the table there are about 930,000 distinct CDR3 sequences, almost 30% of which are singletons. The same sample was also used in a study of T cells of mothers and their children.

The sequenced sample was blood. Receptors were obtained from a woman in her forties in good health.

CDR3 residues: CASSRRGTGSDQPQHF. CDR3 sequence (DNA): TGTGCCAGCAGCCGCCGGGGGACAGGGAGCGATCAGCCCCAGCATTTT. The chain joins TRBV7-2 to TRBJ1-5, with 9 positions matching TRBD1. Per germline, CDR1 SGHTA and CDR2 FQGNSA. CDR3 length: 16 residues. Trimming cost V 5 bases and J 5 bases; bases outside gene matches: 10.

The sample holds many counts of this clonotype. An end of the junction does not agree with germline; a read error may underlie this. The CDR3 reads CASRGQGETQYF. The CDR3 coding sequence is TGTGCTAGCAGGGGACAGGGAGAGACCCAGTACTTC. The chain couples TRBV12-3 or TRBV12-4 to TRBJ2-5; TRBD1 aligns across 9 bases. This CDR3 region has 12 residues.

This clonotype was detected ten times or more. This chain uses TRBV6-5 with TRBJ1-4, with 9 bases matching TRBD1. V trimming: 0 bases; J trimming: 8 bases; junction bases outside the gene matches: 10. The germline V gene encodes CDR1 MNHEY and CDR2 SVGAGI. This CDR3 spans 17 amino acids. The CDR3 loop is CASSYSPRTGVAEKLFF. As DNA, the CDR3 is TGTGCCAGCAGTTACTCTCCAAGGACAGGGGTGGCGGAAAAACTGTTTTTT.

This clonotype was observed a few times. This chain uses TRBV20-1 with TRBJ2-5; 10 nucleotides match TRBD2. The V segment lost 6 bases and the J segment 5 bases; nucleotides outside the gene matches: 12. This CDR3 has 15 residues. Germline V gene sequence: CDR1 DFQATT, CDR2 SNEGSKA (reference sequence). The CDR3 DNA sequence: TGCAGTGCCCGACTGGGACTAGCGCGTTTCGAGACCCAGTACTTC. Translated: CSARLGLARFETQYF.

The table lists this clonotype with many counts. J is TRBJ2-7 and V is TRBV7-6, with a possible D match to TRBD2 (5 bases). The germline gives CDR1 SGHVS, CDR2 FNYEAQ. There are 13 residues in the CDR3. Trimming took off 5 bases at V and 5 bases at J, with 13 bases between the two ends. For the CDR3, the DNA is TGTGCCAGCAGCCCGTGGACCGGGAACGAGCAGTACTTC. This sequence encodes CASSPWTGNEQYF.

In this sample, this clonotype turned up a few times. V and J are TRBV20-1 and TRBJ2-2; TRBD2 agrees at 10 bases. The junction had 11 bases not matched to a gene; V was cut back by 3 bases and J by 10 bases. Germline CDR1 and CDR2: DFQATT and SNEGSKA (reference sequence). The CDR3 extends over 15 amino acids. This chain's CDR3 is CSARWGGSGGPELFF. In nucleotides, the CDR3 is TGCAGTGCTAGGTGGGGAGGTAGCGGGGGGCCGGAGCTGTTTTTT.